Sequencing of this T cell receptor beta chain was carried out in a study of identical twins. Whole-study results and caveats: Shared out-of-frame alpha sequences (those common to twins) showed excess low generation probability.

With respect to this clonotype: Antigen unknown.

TCRdb independently ran MiXCR on the 5' RACE reads; one entry per CDR3 protein. The repertoire includes 500,000 to 550,000 distinct CDR3 sequences, less than 25% of them detected once, and about 0.99% sits in the top ten. Germline CDR1 and CDR2: DFQATT and SNEGSKA (reference sequence). CDR3 size: 13 residues. V lost 3 bases and J lost 0, with 9 bases in between. This sample was shared with a second study, whose subject was T cells expressing NK-cell markers. That work adds: T cells sorted in several experiments were restricted to alpha-beta TCR T cells by an anti-gamma-delta TCR antibody. NKG2C+ dominant clonotypes from 5 to 7 donors made up about 1.0-7.5% of CD8+ T cells. The CD3+CD56-NKG2C+ fraction was also led by these clonotypes in a few donors.

This chain connects TRBV20-1 to TRBJ2-7; D is perhaps TRBD2 (5 bases). Sequencing was performed on CD4+ T cells sorted from blood. The clonotype originates from a woman under 30 in good health. The CDR3 DNA follows: TGCAGTGCTAGTACGGGGAGCTCCTACGAGCAGTACTTC. Its protein is CSASTGSSYEQYF.